The clone carrying this T cell receptor beta chain appeared once. This entry is derived from a study of blood T cell repertoires in COVID-19. Study-wide background: Samples representing acute and convalescent COVID-19 were sourced from the United States, Italy and Spain. T cells, B-cell-depleted T cells, or PBMCs supplied cDNA or gDNA.

In the source study's methods: Reference gene primers were amplified, and this amplification served to estimate nucleated cell counts. The protocol was immunoSEQ multiplex PCR, while the TCRdb copy is restricted to in-frame clones and leaves out a portion. V, J and clone size are those of that table, while D and trimming were read from the DNA. The sample has 200,000 or so clones, 82% seen once. The receptor's source is a woman in her thirties with acute or convalescent COVID-19. The specimen was peripheral blood.

CDR3 region: CASSLEDLADSSYEQYF. The CDR3 DNA reads TGTGCCAGCAGCTTAGAGGACCTAGCGGATAGCTCCTACGAGCAGTACTTC. This sequence joins TRBV7-2 and TRBJ2-7, with 7 bases matching TRBD2. Trimming took 1 base from V and 0 from J; bases not matched to a gene: 9. The germline gives CDR1 SGHTA, CDR2 FQGNSA. CDR3 length: 17 residues.